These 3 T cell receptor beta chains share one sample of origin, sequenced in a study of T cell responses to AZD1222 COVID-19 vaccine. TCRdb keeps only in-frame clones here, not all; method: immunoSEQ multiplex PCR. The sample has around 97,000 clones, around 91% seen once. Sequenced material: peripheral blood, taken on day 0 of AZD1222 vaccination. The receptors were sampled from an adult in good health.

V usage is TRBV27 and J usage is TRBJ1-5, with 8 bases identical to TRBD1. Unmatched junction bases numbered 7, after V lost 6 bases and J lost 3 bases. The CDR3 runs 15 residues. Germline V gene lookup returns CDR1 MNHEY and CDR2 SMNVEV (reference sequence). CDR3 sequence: CASRMGQVTNQPQHF. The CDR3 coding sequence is TGTGCCAGCAGGATGGGACAGGTTACCAATCAGCCCCAGCATTTT.

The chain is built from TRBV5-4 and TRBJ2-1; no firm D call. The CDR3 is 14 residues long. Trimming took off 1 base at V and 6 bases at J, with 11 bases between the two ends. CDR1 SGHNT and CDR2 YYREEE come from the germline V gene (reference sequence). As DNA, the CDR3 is TGTGCCAGCAGCTTGCGGGTAATGGGCAATGAGCAGTTCTTC. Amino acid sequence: CASSLRVMGNEQFF.

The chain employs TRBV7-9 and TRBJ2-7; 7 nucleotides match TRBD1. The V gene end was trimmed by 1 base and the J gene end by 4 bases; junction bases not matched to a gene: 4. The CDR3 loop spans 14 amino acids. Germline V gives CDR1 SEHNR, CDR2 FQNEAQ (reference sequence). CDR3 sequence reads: CASSLEGARYEQYF. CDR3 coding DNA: TGTGCCAGCAGCTTAGAGGGGGCGAGATACGAGCAGTACTTC.